Detailed here is one T cell receptor (beta chain). The antigen is not known. Looked up from germline, CDR1 is KGHSH and CDR2 is LQKENI. Trimming cost V 2 bases and J 5 bases, with 13 bases left between them. The CDR3 runs 14 residues. The PCR had 60 Vbeta and 13 Jbeta primers. Method: immunoSEQ multiplex PCR; TCRdb's copy keeps in-frame clones and lacks some. This sample yields 120,000 or so clones, of which approximately 87% are seen a single time; roughly 20% belongs to the top ten. The data were obtained in a study of cytomegalovirus exposure and HLA in healthy donors. Points from the study as a whole: Most TCR sequences were rare, but some public TCRs occurred in many donors. Later analysis associated a missense DCLRE1C variant with TCR beta V- and J-gene trimming. A prior analysis recorded that most TCR beta V segments were productive about 87% or about 30% of the time.

Source material: PBMCs. This clonotype was obtained from a man between 18 and 35 years old in good health and CMV-seropositive. The rearrangement joins TRBV18 to TRBJ2-7, with TRBD1 as a possible D gene (5 bases). The CDR3 nucleotides are TGTGCCAGCTCACCAAAGGGGTTCCCGGACGAGCAGTACTTC. Protein product: CASSPKGFPDEQYF.